Below, 8 T cell receptor beta chains from the same sample are listed, as sequenced in a study of blood T cell repertoires in COVID-19 (dated by TCRdb to 2020 to 2021). Preparation of the library involved the immunoSEQ multiplex PCR assay. TCRdb took over this immuneACCESS table, retaining in-frame rearrangements with V and J assigned. Such tables are incomplete; in checked studies, under half of the missing clones stem from an unresolved V gene, and the remainder is unexplained. For this sample there are approximately 70,000 clones; under 90% appear just once. In total, the top ten clones hold approximately 10% of the sample. Sequencing input: peripheral blood. Receptors were obtained from a man aged 65 to 85 with active or convalescent COVID-19.

This chain connects TRBV3-1 (or the pseudogene TRBV3-2) to TRBJ1-1; D is unresolved. Germline-derived CDR1 and CDR2 are LGHDT and YNNKEL (reference sequence). V dropped 6 bases and J dropped 5 bases, with 13 bases sitting between them. The CDR3 is 13 amino acids. Written as DNA, the CDR3 is TGTGCCAGCAGTCAACCGTGGAGGACTGAAGCTTTCTTT. Amino acids: CASSQPWRTEAFF.

The J gene is TRBJ1-5, the V gene TRBV28; TRBD1 agrees at 8 bases. Germline V gene lookup returns CDR1 MDHEN and CDR2 SYDVKM. Trimming cost V 10 bases and J 7 bases; bases outside gene matches: 6. The CDR3 length is 12 residues. CDR3 bases: TGTGCCATTCAGGGGGCGCGCCAGCCCCAGCATTTT. It codes for CAIQGARQPQHF. Supplemented by reference TRBV28 and TRBJ1-5, the full variable domain reads DVKVTQSSRYLVKRTGEKVFLECVQDMDHENMFWYRQDPGLGLRLIYFSYDVKMKEKGDIPEGYSVSREKKERFSLILESASTNQTSMYLCAIQGARQPQHFGDGTRLSIL.

This chain connects TRBV19 to TRBJ2-7; D is perhaps TRBD1 (5 bases). The V end lost 4 bases, the J end lost 3 bases, and 13 bases lay between the germline ends. The CDR3 runs 14 residues. Per the germline V gene, CDR1 is LNHDA and CDR2 is SQIVND (reference sequence). The CDR3 here is CASSKTVLDYEQYF. In DNA, the CDR3 is TGTGCCAGTAGTAAGACAGTCCTAGACTACGAGCAGTACTTC.

V is TRBV28 and J is TRBJ2-7, with D maybe TRBD2 (5 bases). Germline V CDR1 and CDR2: MDHEN, SYDVKM. V was shortened by 6 bases and J by 4 bases, with 16 bases between the two germline ends. This CDR3 has 14 residues. The CDR3 region has the DNA TGTGCCAGCAGGGGTACTAGGCCGAAATACGAGCAGTACTTC. It yields the protein CASRGTRPKYEQYF.

The genes are TRBV9 and TRBJ2-2; no clear D. Germline loops: CDR1 SGDLS, CDR2 YYNGEE. The CDR3 is 14 amino acids. With 3 bases removed from V and 7 bases from J, the gap between germline ends came to 13 bases. CDR3 protein: CASSAGWASGELFF. The CDR3 DNA reads TGTGCCAGCAGCGCAGGCTGGGCGAGCGGGGAGCTGTTTTTT.

This chain joins TRBV28 and TRBJ2-2; D is possibly TRBD1 (6 bases). The germline gives CDR1 MDHEN, CDR2 SYDVKM. The CDR3 spans 15 residues. V was cut by 6 bases and J by 2 bases, with 13 bases left in between. The CDR3, as DNA: TGTGCCAGCAGCTTTTTCAGGGGAAACACCGGGGAGCTGTTTTTT. Translating gives CASSFFRGNTGELFF.

This clone turned up a few times. In the same sample, other DNA sequences code for this CDR3. This chain connects TRBV19 to TRBJ1-2, with 9 bases identical to TRBD1. This CDR3 has 13 amino acids. CDR1 and CDR2 (germline): LNHDA, SQIVND (reference sequence). The V and J ends lost 8 bases and 4 bases, in that order; junction bases with no gene match: 5. This chain's CDR3 is CASGDRDSYGYTF. CDR3 DNA sequence: TGTGCCAGTGGGGACAGGGACAGCTATGGCTACACCTTC. Filled out from reference TRBV19 and TRBJ1-2, the complete variable domain reads DGGITQSPKYLFRKEGQNVTLSCEQNLNHDAMYWYRQDPGQGLRLIYYSQIVNDFQKGDIAEGYSVSREKKESFPLTVTSAQKNPTAFYLCASGDRDSYGYTFGSGTRLTVV.

The count of this clone is one. The chain couples TRBV5-1 to TRBJ1-2; D is possibly TRBD1 (6 bases). Germline-derived CDR1 and CDR2 are SGHRS and YFSETQ. The CDR3 is 13 amino acids. V lost 6 bases to trimming and J lost 4 bases, with 13 bases between them. CDR3 in DNA: TGCGCCAGCACGAGGGAGGGGGGCTATGGCTACACCTTC. Encoded protein: CASTREGGYGYTF.